Given below is one T cell receptor beta chain in context. This receptor's antigen is unknown. No much larger clone exists at a distance of one base, and base qualities are not known. These data belong to a study of shared clonotypes between healthy human individuals (dated by TCRdb to about 2020). About the study as a whole: Three men and a couple of women, aged 18 to 49 years, made up the cohort. For each donor, CD4 naive and CD4 memory were each given three plates, CD8 naive was given two plates, and CD8 memory was given one plate. To estimate repertoire size and how much clonotype sharing occurs between individuals, the study deeply sequenced the blood TCR repertoires of roughly 5 healthy adults. Libraries were prepared and TCR repertoires were sequenced by different laboratories using diverse techniques, in order to increase sequencing depth and limit assay-specific biases. Between about 0.9 and 8.9 billion PBMCs per donor were obtained by leukapheresis.

What the authors observed across the whole study: Higher generation probabilities were observed for clonotypes shared by all four sorted-subset donors than for non-shared clonotypes. Incomplete sequencing was indicated by rarefaction of sorted-subset datasets, despite the large sequencing depth. Approximately 5% of naive CD4, 3.5% of naive CD8, roughly 2.5% of memory CD4, and over 0.35% of memory CD8 clonotypes were shared across several donors. Because the study included only a small number of donors, the genetic and exposure-history diversity represented was limited. Pairwise subsampling indicated that sequencing depth was expected to affect the degree of clonotype sharing among donors. Naive subsets generally had larger estimated clonotype richness than memory subsets. Sampling was limited to blood, and TCR repertoires in tissue likely differ from TCR repertoires in blood.

Healthy HIV-negative adults with no recently reported acute infections or vaccinations were included as donors. Every donor was a Caucasian adult residing in Nashville, Tennessee, USA. CD4+ T cells were enriched by magnetic negative selection, after which naive cells were positively selected on CD45RA and the negative fraction was taken as the memory subset. After blood collection by leukapheresis, PBMCs were isolated using Ficoll-Histopaque density gradient centrifugation and then cryopreserved in the vapor phase of liquid nitrogen. Analytical flow cytometry was used to check the purity and quantity of every magnetically sorted T cell population. Genomic DNA was isolated from every sorted fraction and measured by UV absorbance on a Nanodrop 2000c. TCR CDR3 regions were amplified from genomic DNA by multiplex PCR using the deep immunoSEQ assay. Extracted genomic DNA from each cell subset was spread evenly across all wells of several immunoSEQ 96-well plates, with each plate serving as a replicate. Each replicate PCR for sorted subsets received roughly 0.2 ug genomic DNA, equal to some 32,000 T cell genomes. The purified libraries were quantified using a Qubit 3.0 fluorometer, sized with a Bioanalyzer 2100, and then quantified again using the KAPA Library Quantification kit. Every immunoSEQ 96-well plate was sequenced on a separate single-read 150-cycle Illumina NextSeq 550 flow cell. The study's own analysis went as follows. The immunoSEQ output contained only junctional sequences without quality scores, so filtering could not match that applied to full-length reads. Sequences were annotated with PyIR, a Python wrapper for IgBLAST v1.9, using IMGT germline references to assign V/J genes and CDR3. Reads with weak V/J assignments (E-value above 1e-6), missing CDR3, stop codons, out-of-frame junctions, or ambiguous translated residues were removed. V3J clonotypes were defined as sequences sharing an identical inferred V gene, J gene, and CDR3 amino acid sequence. To compute the percentage overlap between repertoires, the number of shared unique clonotypes was divided by the size of the smaller repertoire. RTK rarefaction, the Chao1 estimator, and Recon v2.1 estimates of unobserved clonotypes were used to assess repertoire richness. Generation probabilities for all TCRbeta clonotypes obtained by the gDNA method from four donors were computed using OLGA. TCRdb obtained this table from immuneACCESS and retained in-frame rearrangements with V and J assigned. These tables miss some clones; where compared with another copy, unresolved V genes account for less than half of the shortfall, and the remainder is unexplained. V and J calls and clone size come straight from that table; D and trimming were deduced from the DNA. In this sample the table shows roughly 1,100,000 clones, about 75% of which occur a single time. Jointly, the top ten make up approximately 1.5% of the sample.

The CDR3 measures 12 amino acids from cysteine to phenylalanine. Only the CDR3 region is kept as DNA, spanning 36 bases read in frame from base 1. From the germline V gene (reference sequence), CDR1 is GTSNPN and CDR2 is SVGIG. V is pared back by 0 bases and J by 6 bases, with 7 bases lying between the germline termini. The specimen sequenced was memory CD4+ T cells sorted from blood. The cell subset or site label for this specimen denotes: CD45RA-negative fraction. The chain joins TRBV30 to TRBJ2-3; the D segment might be TRBD1 or TRBD2, since each matches 5 bases. The sequence was obtained from a man between 18 and 29 years old in good health. The CDR3 in this case is CAWSVEGDTQYF. The DNA sequence is as follows: TGTGCCTGGAGTGTAGAGGGGGATACGCAGTATTTT.